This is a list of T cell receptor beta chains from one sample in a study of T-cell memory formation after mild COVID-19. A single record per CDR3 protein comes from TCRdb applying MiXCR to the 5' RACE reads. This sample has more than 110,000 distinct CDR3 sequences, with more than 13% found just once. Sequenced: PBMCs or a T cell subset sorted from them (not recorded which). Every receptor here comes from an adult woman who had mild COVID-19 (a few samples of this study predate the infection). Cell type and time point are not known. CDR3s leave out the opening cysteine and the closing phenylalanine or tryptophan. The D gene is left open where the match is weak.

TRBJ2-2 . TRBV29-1 SVEAELASNTGELF
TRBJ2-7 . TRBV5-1 ASSWHDQGNEQY
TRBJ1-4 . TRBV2 ASSDGEINEKLF
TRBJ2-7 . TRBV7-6 ASSLEGGISYEQY
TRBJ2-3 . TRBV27 AGARRARDTQY
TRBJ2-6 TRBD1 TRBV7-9 ASSPGQGQGSGANVLT
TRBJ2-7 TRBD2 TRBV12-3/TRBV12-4 ASSSGTSGSSNEQY
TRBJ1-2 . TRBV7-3 ASSLTGGPLYT
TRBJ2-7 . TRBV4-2 ASRFGDEQY
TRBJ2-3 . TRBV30 AWSVQRTSTDTQY
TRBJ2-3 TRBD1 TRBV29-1 SVEFRGHRADTQY
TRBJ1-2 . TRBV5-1 ASSLPYTNYGYT
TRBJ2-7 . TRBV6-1 ASSEYTSYEQY
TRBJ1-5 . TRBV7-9 ASSPPGSSNQPQH
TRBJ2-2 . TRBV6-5 ASSWTEENTGELF
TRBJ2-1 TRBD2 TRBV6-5 ASSIAGGAWREQF
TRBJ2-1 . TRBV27 ASRTTVYNEQF
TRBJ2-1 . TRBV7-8 ASSLDSDWGNEQF
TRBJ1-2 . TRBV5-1 ASSTDPYQGTNYGYT
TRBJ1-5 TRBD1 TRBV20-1 SAIRTGPEYSNQPQH
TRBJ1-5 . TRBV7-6 ASSLSGEQPQH
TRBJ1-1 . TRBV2 ASDRGQGRPGTEAF
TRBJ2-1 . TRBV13 ASSSTDRTSSYNEQF
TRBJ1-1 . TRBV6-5 ASSQRDTEAF
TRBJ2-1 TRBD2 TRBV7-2 ASSLDPGGWYEQF
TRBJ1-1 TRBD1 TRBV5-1 ASSHGQAGNTEAF
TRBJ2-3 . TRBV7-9 ASSLTGLGDTQY
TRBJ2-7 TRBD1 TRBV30 AWDRGHEQY
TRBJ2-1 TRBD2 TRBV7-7 ASSNGLAGDYNEQF
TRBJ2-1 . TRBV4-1 ASSQVVRDKQF
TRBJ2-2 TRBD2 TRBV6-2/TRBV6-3 ASSYSRGRGTGELF
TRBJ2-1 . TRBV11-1 ASSPTGTYNEQF
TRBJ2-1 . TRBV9 ASSVGSADEQF
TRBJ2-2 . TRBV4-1 ASSQDRGNSGELF
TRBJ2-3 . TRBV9 ASSVAGYTDTQY
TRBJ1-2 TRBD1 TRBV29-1 SVPRGLGSYT
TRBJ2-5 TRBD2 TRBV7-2 ASSRSGGTGETQY
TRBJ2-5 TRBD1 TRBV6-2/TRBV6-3 ASSYGQGSKTQY
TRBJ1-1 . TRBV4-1 ASSQDNGGSEAF
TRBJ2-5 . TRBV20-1 SAPRVLSGRETQY
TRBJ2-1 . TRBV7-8 ASSLMGGVYNEQF
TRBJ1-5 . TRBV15 ATSRVEEGLTNQPQH
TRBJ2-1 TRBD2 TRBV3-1 ASSTSGVSYNEQF
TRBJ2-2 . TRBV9 ASSVGVTGELF
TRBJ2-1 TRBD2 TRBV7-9 ASSLGGLAHLNEQF
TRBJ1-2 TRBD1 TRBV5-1 ASSLAGTGVIHGYT
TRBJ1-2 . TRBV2 ASSEAGAGRYGYT
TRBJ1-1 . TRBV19 ASSGGAVEAF
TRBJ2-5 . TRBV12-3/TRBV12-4 ASSNDRWRETQY
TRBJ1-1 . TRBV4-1 ASSLGRRDTEAF
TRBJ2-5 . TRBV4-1 ASSLTLQETQY